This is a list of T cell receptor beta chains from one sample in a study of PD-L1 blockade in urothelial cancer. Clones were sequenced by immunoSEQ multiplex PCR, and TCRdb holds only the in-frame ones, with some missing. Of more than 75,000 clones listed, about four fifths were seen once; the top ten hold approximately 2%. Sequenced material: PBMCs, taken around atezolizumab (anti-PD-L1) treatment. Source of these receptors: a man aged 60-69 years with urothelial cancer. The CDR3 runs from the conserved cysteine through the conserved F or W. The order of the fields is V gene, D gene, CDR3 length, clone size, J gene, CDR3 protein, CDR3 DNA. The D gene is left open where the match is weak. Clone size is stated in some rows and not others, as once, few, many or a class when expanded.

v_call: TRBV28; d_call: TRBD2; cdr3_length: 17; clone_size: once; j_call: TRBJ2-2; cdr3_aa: CASTPKRSSGNTGELFF; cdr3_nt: TGTGCCAGCACCCCCAAACGGTCTAGCGGGAACACCGGGGAGCTGTTTTTT
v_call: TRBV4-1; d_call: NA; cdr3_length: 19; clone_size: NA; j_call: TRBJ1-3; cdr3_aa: CASSQDRGFGGVSGNTIYF; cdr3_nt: TGCGCCAGCAGCCAAGACCGGGGGTTTGGCGGAGTCTCTGGAAACACCATATATTTT
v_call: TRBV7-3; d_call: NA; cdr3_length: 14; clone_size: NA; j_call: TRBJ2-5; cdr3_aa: CASSPAPGQKAQYF; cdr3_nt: TGTGCCAGCAGCCCGGCCCCGGGACAAAAAGCCCAGTACTTC
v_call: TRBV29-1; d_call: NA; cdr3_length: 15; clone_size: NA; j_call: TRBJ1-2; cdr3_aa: CSVRPQTGRDYGYTF; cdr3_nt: TGCAGCGTCCGGCCCCAAACAGGGCGGGACTATGGCTACACCTTC
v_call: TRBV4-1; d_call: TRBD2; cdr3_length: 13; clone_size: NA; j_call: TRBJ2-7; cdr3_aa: CASSQVRREEQYF; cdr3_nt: TGCGCCAGCAGCCAAGTCCGGCGGGAGGAGCAGTACTTC
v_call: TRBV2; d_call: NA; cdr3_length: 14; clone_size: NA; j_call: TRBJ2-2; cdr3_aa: CASRPGEGTGELFF; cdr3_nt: TGTGCCAGCAGACCGGGAGAGGGTACCGGGGAGCTGTTTTTT
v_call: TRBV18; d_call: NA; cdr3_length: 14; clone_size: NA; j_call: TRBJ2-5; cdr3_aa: CASSPQESKETQYF; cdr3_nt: TGTGCCAGCTCACCACAGGAGTCTAAAGAGACCCAGTACTTC
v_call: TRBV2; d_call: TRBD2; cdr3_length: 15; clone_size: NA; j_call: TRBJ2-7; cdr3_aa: CASSPRTSGPYEQYF; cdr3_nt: TGTGCCAGCAGTCCGCGGACTAGCGGACCCTACGAGCAGTACTTC
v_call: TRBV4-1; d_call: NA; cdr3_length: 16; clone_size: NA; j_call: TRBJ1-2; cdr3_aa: CASSHTEAGNAYGYTF; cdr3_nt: TGCGCCAGCAGCCATACCGAAGCGGGGAATGCCTATGGCTACACCTTC
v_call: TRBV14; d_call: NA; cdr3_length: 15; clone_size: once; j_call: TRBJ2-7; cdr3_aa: CASSQVAGAPYEQYF; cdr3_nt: TGTGCCAGCAGCCAAGTAGCAGGGGCCCCCTACGAGCAGTACTTC
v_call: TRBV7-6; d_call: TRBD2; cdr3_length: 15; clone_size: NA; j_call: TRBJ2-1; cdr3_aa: CASSFSAGGPGEQFF; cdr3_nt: TGTGCCAGCAGCTTTTCGGCGGGGGGGCCAGGAGAGCAGTTCTTC
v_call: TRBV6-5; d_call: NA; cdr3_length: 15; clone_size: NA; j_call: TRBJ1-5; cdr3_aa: CASSRSTGLNQPQHF; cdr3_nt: TGTGCCAGCAGCCGGTCGACAGGACTGAACCAGCCCCAGCATTTT
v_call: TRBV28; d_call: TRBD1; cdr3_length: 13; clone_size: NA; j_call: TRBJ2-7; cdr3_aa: CASSRDRSYEQYF; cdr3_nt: TGTGCCAGCAGCAGGGACAGAAGCTACGAGCAGTACTTC
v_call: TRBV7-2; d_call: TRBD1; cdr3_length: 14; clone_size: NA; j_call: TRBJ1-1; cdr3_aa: CASSRGQRRAEAFF; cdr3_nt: TGTGCCAGCAGCCGGGGACAGAGAAGGGCAGAAGCTTTCTTT
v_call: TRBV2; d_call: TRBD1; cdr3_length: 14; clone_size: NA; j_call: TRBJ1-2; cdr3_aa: CASSVGQGANGYTF; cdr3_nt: TGTGCCAGCAGTGTGGGACAGGGGGCAAATGGCTACACCTTC
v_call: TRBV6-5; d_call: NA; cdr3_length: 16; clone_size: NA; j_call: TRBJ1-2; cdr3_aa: CASSYGTDGQRGGYTF; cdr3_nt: TGTGCCAGCAGTTACGGTACGGACGGCCAGCGGGGTGGCTACACCTTC
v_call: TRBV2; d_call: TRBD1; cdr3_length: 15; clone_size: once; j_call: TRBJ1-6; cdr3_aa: CASSAGTGGSSPLHF; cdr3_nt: TGTGCCAGCAGTGCCGGGACAGGGGGAAGTTCACCCCTCCACTTT
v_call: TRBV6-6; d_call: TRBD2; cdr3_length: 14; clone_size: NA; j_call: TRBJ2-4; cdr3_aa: CASSYVGGEDIQYF; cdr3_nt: TGTGCCAGCAGTTACGTGGGGGGGGAGGACATTCAGTACTTC
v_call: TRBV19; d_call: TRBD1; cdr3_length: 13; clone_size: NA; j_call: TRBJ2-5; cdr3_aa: CASNDRGIETQYF; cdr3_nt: TGTGCCAGTAATGACAGGGGGATAGAGACCCAGTACTTC
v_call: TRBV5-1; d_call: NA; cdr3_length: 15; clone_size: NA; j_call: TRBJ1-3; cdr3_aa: CASSSDSVSGNTIYF; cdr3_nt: TGCGCCAGCAGCTCAGACAGCGTCTCTGGAAACACCATATATTTT
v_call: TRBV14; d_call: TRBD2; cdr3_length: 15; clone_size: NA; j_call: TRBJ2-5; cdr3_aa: CASSPLAGGRETQYF; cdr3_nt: TGTGCCAGCAGCCCCTTAGCGGGGGGGAGAGAGACCCAGTACTTC
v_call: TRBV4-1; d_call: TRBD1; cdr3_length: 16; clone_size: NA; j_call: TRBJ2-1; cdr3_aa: CASSQAGTGVYNEQFF; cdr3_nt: TGCGCCAGCAGCCAAGCAGGGACAGGAGTTTACAATGAGCAGTTCTTC
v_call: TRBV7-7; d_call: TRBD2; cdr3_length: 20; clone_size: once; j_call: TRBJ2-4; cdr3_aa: CASSPTSGGARPWVKNIQYF; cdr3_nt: TGTGCCAGCAGCCCAACTAGCGGGGGGGCTAGGCCCTGGGTCAAAAACATTCAGTACTTC
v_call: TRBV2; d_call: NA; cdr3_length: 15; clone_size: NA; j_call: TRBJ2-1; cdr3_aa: CASSEQGLVTNEQFF; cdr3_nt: TGTGCCAGCAGTGAACAGGGGCTAGTAACGAATGAGCAGTTCTTC
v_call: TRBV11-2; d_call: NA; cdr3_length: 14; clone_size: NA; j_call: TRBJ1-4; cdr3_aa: CASSLIGGNEKLFF; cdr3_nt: TGTGCCAGCAGCTTAATAGGCGGGAATGAAAAACTGTTTTTT
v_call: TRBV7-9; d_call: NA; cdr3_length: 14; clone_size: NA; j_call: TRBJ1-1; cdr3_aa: CASSLSGQNTEAFF; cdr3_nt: TGTGCCAGCAGCTTATCAGGACAGAACACTGAAGCTTTCTTT
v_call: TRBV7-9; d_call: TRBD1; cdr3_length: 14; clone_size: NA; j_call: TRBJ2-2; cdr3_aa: CASSPQGAIGELFF; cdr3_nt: TGTGCCAGCAGCCCCCAGGGGGCGATCGGGGAGCTGTTTTTT